This T cell receptor beta chain was observed in a study of T cell responses to AZD1222 COVID-19 vaccine. As for the study in general: The analysis combined second doses at about 4 or about 12 weeks.

Sequencing used immunoSEQ multiplex PCR; TCRdb keeps in-frame clones, though not all of them. Here the sample spans around 200,000 clones, around 90% being singletons. This clone was detected once. The source material was peripheral blood, sampled on day 0 of AZD1222 vaccination. The clonotype originates from an adult in good health.

The chain's CDR3 is CASSWGLNRDTDTQYF. DNA of the CDR3: TGTGCCAGCAGCTGGGGACTTAACCGAGACACAGATACGCAGTATTTT. The gene calls are TRBV5-5 and TRBJ2-3; maybe TRBD2 (6 bases). Germline CDR1 and CDR2: SGHKS and YYEKEE (reference sequence). This CDR3 contains 16 residues. Trimming stripped 3 bases from V and 2 bases from J, with 16 bases between.